The entry that follows covers one T cell receptor (beta chain) sequence. Its specificity is not known. CDR1 is WSHSY and CDR2 is SAAADI in the germline V gene. This CDR3 has 13 residues. Trimming removed 8 bases at V and 3 bases at J, with 10 bases between. The data were obtained in a study of regulatory T cells in long-lasting Graves disease. Regarding the study as a whole: Patients with persistent disease showed a bias toward TRBV28, TRBJ1-2 and TRBJ2-5. Persistent cases of Graves' showed reduced TCR diversity relative to newly diagnosed patients.

Library construction for TCR beta used iRepertoire HTBI primers and Arm-PCR of CDR3 regions. A single record per CDR3 protein comes from TCRdb applying MiXCR to the multiplex PCR reads. Of fewer than 400,000 distinct CDR3 sequences detected, more than 15% appear once; the ten largest clones hold less than 40%. Time point indicated: newly diagnosed GD, antithyroid drugs for less than 3 months. With RNA extracted from PBMCs as input, the TCR library was made. The sequences come from peripheral blood mononuclear cells (PBMCs), collected at new diagnosis, from a patient treated with antithyroid drugs. The V call is TRBV10-2, the J call TRBJ2-2; no clear D. The TCR sequence derives from a female donor with Graves disease. The chain's CDR3 is CASSPLHTGELFF. CDR3 nucleotides: TGCGCCAGCTCCCCCTTGCACACCGGGGAGCTGTTTTTT.